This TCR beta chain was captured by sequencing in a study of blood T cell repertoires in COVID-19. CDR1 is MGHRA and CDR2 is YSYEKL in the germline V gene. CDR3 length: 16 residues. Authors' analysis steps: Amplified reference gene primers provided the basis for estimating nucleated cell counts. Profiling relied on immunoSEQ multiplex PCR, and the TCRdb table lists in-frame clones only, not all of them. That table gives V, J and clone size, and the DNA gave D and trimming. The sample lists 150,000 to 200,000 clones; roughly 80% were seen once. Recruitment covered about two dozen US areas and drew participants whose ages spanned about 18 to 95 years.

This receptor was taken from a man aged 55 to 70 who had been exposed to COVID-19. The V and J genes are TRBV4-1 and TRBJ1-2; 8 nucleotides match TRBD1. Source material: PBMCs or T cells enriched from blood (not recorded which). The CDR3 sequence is CGSHGTGLSVNYGYTF. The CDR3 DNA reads TGCGGTTCTCATGGGACAGGCCTTTCCGTTAACTATGGCTACACCTTC.